This TCR beta chain was recorded in a study of OX40 agonist ivuxolimab in advanced cancers. The CDR3 loop spans 14 amino acids. In germline, CDR1 is LGHNT, CDR2 FRNRAP. Between the trimmed V and J ends, which lost 0 bases and 9 bases, there was a span of 12 bases. Note on this clone: Antigen specificity is unknown.

The data were produced by immunoSEQ multiplex PCR, yet TCRdb's version contains in-frame clones alone and is incomplete. The sample records some 86,000 clones, 80% to 95% being singletons. Findings and caveats of the study: At doses 0.1 to 3.0 mg/kg, CD4+ and CD8+ clones expanded.

This chain connects TRBV12-5 to TRBJ2-1, with D tentatively TRBD2 (6 bases). The material was CD4+ or CD8+ T cells sorted from blood, obtained in a trial of the OX40 agonist ivuxolimab. This TCR was recovered from an adult with an advanced solid tumor such as melanoma, head and neck, liver or kidney cancer. CDR3 amino acids: CASGLVFQGGEQFF. The CDR3 nucleotides are TGTGCTAGTGGTTTGGTTTTCCAGGGAGGTGAGCAGTTCTTC.